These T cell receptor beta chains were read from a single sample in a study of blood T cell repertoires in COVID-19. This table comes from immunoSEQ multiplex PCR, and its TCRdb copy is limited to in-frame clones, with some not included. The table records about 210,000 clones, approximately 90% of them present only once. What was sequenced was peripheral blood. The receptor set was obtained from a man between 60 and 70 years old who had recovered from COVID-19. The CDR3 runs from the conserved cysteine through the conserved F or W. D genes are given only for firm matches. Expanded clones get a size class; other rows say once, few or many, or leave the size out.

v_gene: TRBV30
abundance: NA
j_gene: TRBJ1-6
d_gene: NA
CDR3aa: CACPQGSSYNSPLHF
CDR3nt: TGTGCCTGCCCCCAGGGGAGCTCCTATAATTCACCCCTCCACTTT

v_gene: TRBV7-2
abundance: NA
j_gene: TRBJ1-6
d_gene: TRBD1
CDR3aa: CASSPGQYPNSPLHF
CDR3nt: TGTGCCAGCAGCCCGGGACAGTACCCTAATTCACCCCTCCACTTT

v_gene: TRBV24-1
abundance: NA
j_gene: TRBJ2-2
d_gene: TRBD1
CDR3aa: CATSATDRVSGELFF
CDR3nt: TGTGCCACCAGTGCAACGGACAGGGTATCCGGGGAGCTGTTTTTT

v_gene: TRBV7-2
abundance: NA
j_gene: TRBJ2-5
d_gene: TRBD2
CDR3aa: CASSSRGAATQYF
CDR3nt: TGTGCCAGCAGCTCGCGGGGGGCAGCGACCCAGTACTTC

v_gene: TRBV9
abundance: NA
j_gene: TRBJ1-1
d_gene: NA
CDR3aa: CASSYYLFGEAFF
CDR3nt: TGTGCCAGCAGCTACTACCTATTCGGTGAAGCTTTCTTT

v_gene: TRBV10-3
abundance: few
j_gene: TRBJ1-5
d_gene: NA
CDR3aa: CAISERKQGVQSRNQPQHF
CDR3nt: TGTGCCATCAGTGAGAGGAAACAGGGAGTTCAATCGCGCAATCAGCCCCAGCATTTT

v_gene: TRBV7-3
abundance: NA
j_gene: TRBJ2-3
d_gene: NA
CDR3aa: CASSSDLKREPSTDTQYF
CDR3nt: TGTGCCAGCAGCTCCGATCTAAAGAGGGAGCCTAGCACAGATACGCAGTATTTT

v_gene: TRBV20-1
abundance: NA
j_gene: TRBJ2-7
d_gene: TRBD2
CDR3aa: CSASSTSGRLYEQYF
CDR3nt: TGCAGTGCTAGTAGTACTAGCGGGAGATTATACGAGCAGTACTTC

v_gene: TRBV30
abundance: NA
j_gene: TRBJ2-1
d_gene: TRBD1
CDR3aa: CAWRDRSSYNEQFF
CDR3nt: TGTGCCTGGAGGGACAGGTCCTCCTACAATGAGCAGTTCTTC

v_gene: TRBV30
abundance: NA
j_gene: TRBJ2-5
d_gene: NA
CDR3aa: CAWSVWAGQETQYF
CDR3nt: TGTGCCTGGAGTGTATGGGCGGGGCAAGAGACCCAGTACTTC